The clone carrying this T cell receptor beta chain was picked up a small number of times. Its antigen is not known. Time point defined: newly diagnosed GD, antithyroid drugs for less than 3 months. Extracted PBMC RNA gave rise to the TCR library. Per germline, CDR1 KGHSH and CDR2 LQKENI. V was trimmed by 0 bases and J by 3 bases, leaving 18 bases between them. This CDR3 has 17 residues. The data belong to a study of regulatory T cells in long-lasting Graves disease. Study-level points and caveats: TCR diversity was lower in persistent than newly diagnosed Graves' disease.

For TCR beta, libraries came from iRepertoire HTBI primers and Arm-PCR of CDR3 regions. Via MiXCR, TCRdb re-called the multiplex PCR reads, giving one row per CDR3 protein. The table has approximately 480,000 distinct CDR3 sequences, 15% to 20% seen once. This sample was also put to use in a study of T cells in Graves' hyperthyroidism and ophthalmopathy.

The material sequenced was peripheral blood mononuclear cells (PBMCs), taken at new diagnosis, from a patient treated with antithyroid drugs. This sequence joins TRBV18 and TRBJ2-7; TRBD2 might be the D (6 bases). This sequence was found in a man between 35 and 55 years old with Graves disease. CDR3 bases: TGTGCCAGCTCACCACCGAGCATGGCGGGACTCTTCTACGAGCAGTACTTC. It is translated as CASSPPSMAGLFYEQYF.